This is a list of T cell receptor beta chains from one sample in a study of shared T cell receptors in the human thymus. Measured with immunoSEQ multiplex PCR; TCRdb has only the in-frame clones, and not every one. The table shows about 660,000 clones, with 87% occurring only once. Another study also made use of these data, one on human thymus T cells.

Source material: thymocytes. The receptors were gathered from a boy in the first two years of life with a congenital heart defect. Each CDR3 is given with its conserved first and last residue. A D gene is named only where the DNA matches it firmly. Clone sizes are given selectively: once, few, many, or a class where the clone is expanded.

clone size: .
J gene: TRBJ2-7
V gene: TRBV28
D gene: .
CDR3 protein: CASSGASLIPYEQYF
CDR3 DNA: TGTGCCAGCAGTGGAGCTAGTTTAATCCCCTACGAGCAGTACTTC

clone size: .
J gene: TRBJ2-1
V gene: TRBV6-1
D gene: TRBD2
CDR3 protein: CASSAEREGCNEQFF
CDR3 DNA: TGTGCCAGCAGTGCGGAGCGGGAGGGATGCAATGAGCAGTTCTTC

clone size: .
J gene: TRBJ2-7
V gene: TRBV7-2
D gene: TRBD1
CDR3 protein: CASSSRHPGTVTYEQYF
CDR3 DNA: TGTGCCAGCAGCTCACGTCACCCCGGGACAGTTACCTACGAGCAGTACTTC

clone size: .
J gene: TRBJ1-2
V gene: TRBV4-3
D gene: .
CDR3 protein: CASSQGTGTPQGLGSEGYTF
CDR3 DNA: TGCGCCAGCAGCCAAGGAACAGGGACGCCACAAGGTTTGGGGAGTGAGGGCTACACCTTC

clone size: .
J gene: TRBJ2-7
V gene: TRBV28
D gene: TRBD1
CDR3 protein: CASSSNRGRPLYEQYF
CDR3 DNA: TGTGCCAGCAGTTCGAACAGGGGGCGTCCCCTCTACGAGCAGTACTTC

clone size: .
J gene: TRBJ2-5
V gene: TRBV28
D gene: TRBD2
CDR3 protein: CASSLRWGGTSGNQETQYF
CDR3 DNA: TGTGCCAGCAGTTTAAGATGGGGCGGGACTAGCGGGAATCAAGAGACCCAGTACTTC

clone size: .
J gene: TRBJ1-2
V gene: TRBV27
D gene: TRBD1
CDR3 protein: CASRQSTGDYGYTF
CDR3 DNA: TGTGCCAGCAGGCAATCGACAGGGGACTATGGCTACACCTTC

clone size: few
J gene: TRBJ1-4
V gene: TRBV5-6
D gene: .
CDR3 protein: CASSYRRGKKLFF
CDR3 DNA: TGTGCCAGCAGCTACCGTCGGGGGAAAAAACTGTTTTTT

clone size: once
J gene: TRBJ1-2
V gene: TRBV28
D gene: TRBD1
CDR3 protein: CASSLVRTGRNYGYTF
CDR3 DNA: TGTGCCAGCAGCCTAGTTAGGACAGGGCGTAACTATGGCTACACCTTC

clone size: .
J gene: TRBJ1-1
V gene: TRBV10-3
D gene: .
CDR3 protein: CATSRGGVGAGTEAFF
CDR3 DNA: TGTGCCACTTCCCGCGGGGGGGTAGGGGCGGGCACTGAAGCTTTCTTT

clone size: once
J gene: TRBJ2-7
V gene: TRBV2
D gene: TRBD2
CDR3 protein: CASRPGTSGFYEQYF
CDR3 DNA: TGTGCCAGCAGGCCAGGGACTAGCGGATTCTACGAGCAGTACTTC

clone size: .
J gene: TRBJ1-1
V gene: TRBV6-5
D gene: .
CDR3 protein: CASSYVRGTEAFF
CDR3 DNA: TGTGCCAGCAGTTACGTGCGGGGGACTGAAGCTTTCTTT

clone size: .
J gene: TRBJ2-3
V gene: TRBV30
D gene: TRBD2
CDR3 protein: CARLAGGSTDTQYF
CDR3 DNA: TGTGCCCGATTAGCGGGGGGGAGCACAGATACGCAGTATTTT

clone size: .
J gene: TRBJ2-7
V gene: TRBV6-1
D gene: TRBD1
CDR3 protein: CASRAQGYEQYF
CDR3 DNA: TGTGCCAGCAGGGCACAGGGGTACGAGCAGTACTTC

clone size: .
J gene: TRBJ1-5
V gene: TRBV19
D gene: .
CDR3 protein: CASSISRPGLVNQPQHF
CDR3 DNA: TGTGCCAGTAGTATTTCCAGGCCTGGACTTGTCAATCAGCCCCAGCATTTT

clone size: .
J gene: TRBJ2-2
V gene: TRBV9
D gene: .
CDR3 protein: CASSPRAAGELFF
CDR3 DNA: TGTGCCAGCAGCCCGCGAGCCGCCGGGGAGCTGTTTTTT

clone size: .
J gene: TRBJ1-1
V gene: TRBV7-9
D gene: TRBD1
CDR3 protein: CASSKGPGTGANTEAFF
CDR3 DNA: TGTGCCAGCAGCAAAGGTCCCGGGACAGGAGCGAACACTGAAGCTTTCTTT

clone size: .
J gene: TRBJ2-1
V gene: TRBV27
D gene: TRBD2
CDR3 protein: CASSLAGGQYNEQFF
CDR3 DNA: TGTGCCAGCAGTTTGGCGGGAGGCCAGTACAATGAGCAGTTCTTC

clone size: .
J gene: TRBJ1-5
V gene: TRBV18
D gene: TRBD1
CDR3 protein: CASSPTGERQPQHF
CDR3 DNA: TGTGCCAGCTCACCGACAGGGGAAAGGCAGCCCCAGCATTTT

clone size: .
J gene: TRBJ1-1
V gene: TRBV6-6
D gene: .
CDR3 protein: CASSDRGNTEAFF
CDR3 DNA: TGTGCCAGCAGTGATCGAGGGAACACTGAAGCTTTCTTT

clone size: .
J gene: TRBJ2-1
V gene: TRBV10-3
D gene: TRBD2
CDR3 protein: CARRCLRGGPFF
CDR3 DNA: TGTGCCCGTCGGTGCTTGCGGGGGGGGCCGTTCTTC

clone size: .
J gene: TRBJ2-3
V gene: TRBV7-2
D gene: TRBD1
CDR3 protein: CASSYDPPMGQGALDTQYF
CDR3 DNA: TGTGCCAGCAGCTACGACCCCCCAATGGGACAGGGGGCCTTAGATACGCAGTATTTT

clone size: .
J gene: TRBJ2-7
V gene: TRBV27
D gene: TRBD1
CDR3 protein: CASRAGTGPYEQYF
CDR3 DNA: TGTGCCAGCAGGGCCGGGACAGGGCCCTACGAGCAGTACTTC

clone size: few
J gene: TRBJ2-2
V gene: TRBV19
D gene: .
CDR3 protein: CASSGTTKAGELFF
CDR3 DNA: TGTGCCAGTAGTGGGACAACTAAGGCCGGGGAGCTGTTTTTT

clone size: .
J gene: TRBJ1-1
V gene: TRBV18
D gene: TRBD1
CDR3 protein: CASSPRGLGTEAFF
CDR3 DNA: TGTGCCAGCTCACCCAGGGGGCTAGGAACTGAAGCTTTCTTT

clone size: .
J gene: TRBJ1-4
V gene: TRBV28
D gene: TRBD1
CDR3 protein: CARSSDRLKLFF
CDR3 DNA: TGTGCCCGGTCCTCGGACAGGTTAAAACTGTTTTTT

clone size: .
J gene: TRBJ1-5
V gene: TRBV27
D gene: TRBD1
CDR3 protein: CASRLAGTAGTGDQPQHF
CDR3 DNA: TGTGCCAGCAGGCTAGCCGGGACAGCTGGGACAGGGGATCAGCCCCAGCATTTT